A selection of T cell receptor beta chains follows, all from one sample in a study of metastatic and nonmetastatic thyroid tumors. TCRdb used MiXCR to call clones anew from the PCR reads. The sample consists of more than 20,000 clones, roughly a quarter of them appearing once. The source material was tumor tissue. These receptors all stem from a male donor with papillary thyroid cancer or a benign thyroid nodule (not recorded which). Some clones in this sample may be carry-over from other donors' samples. CDR3s include the opening cysteine and the closing phenylalanine or tryptophan. D genes are given only for firm matches. The size of a clone is reported for some rows only, either as once, few or many, or as a class for expanded clones.

>many|TRBJ2-5|TRBV7-2|TRBD2
TGTGCCAGCAAAATAGCGGGAAATAAAGAGACCCAGTACTTC
CASKIAGNKETQYF
>many|TRBJ2-7|TRBV7-2|NA
TGTGCCAGCAGCTTGGACCCCCTCTACGAGCAGTACTTC
CASSLDPLYEQYF
>few|TRBJ2-1|TRBV28|NA
TGTGCCAGCAGCTATCACAGGGTACTACTCAATGAGCAGTTCTTC
CASSYHRVLLNEQFF
>many|TRBJ2-5|TRBV20-1|NA
TGCAGTGCTGGCCGGGACAATGAAGAGACCCAGTACTTC
CSAGRDNEETQYF
>many|TRBJ2-3|TRBV5-1|NA
TGCGCCAGCAGCTTTAATAGCGGCTCAGATACGCAGTATTTT
CASSFNSGSDTQYF
>few|TRBJ1-4|TRBV6-1|NA
TGTGCCAGCAGTGAAGGGGTTGGCGGGGTGGCAAAACTGTTTTTT
CASSEGVGGVAKLFF
>many|TRBJ2-6|TRBV30|NA
TGTGCCTGGACGGCAGGGTCTGGGGCCAACGTCCTGACTTTC
CAWTAGSGANVLTF
>few|TRBJ2-2|TRBV20-1|NA
TGCAGTGCACGTACAACAAGTGCCGGGGAGCTCTTTTTT
CSARTTSAGELFF
>NA|TRBJ2-7|TRBV28|NA
TGTGCCAGCAGCAGATTGTTGGGGACCGAGCAGTACTTC
CASSRLLGTEQYF
>many|TRBJ1-6|TRBV20-1|NA
TGCAGTGCGGGACCGAATAATTCACCCCTCCACTTT
CSAGPNNSPLHF
>few|TRBJ2-7|TRBV28|NA
TGTGCCAGCAGTTTACCTACCGGGTATCCTGAGCAGTACTTC
CASSLPTGYPEQYF
>NA|TRBJ1-1|TRBV7-2|NA
TGTGCCAGCAGCGGACGGCTGAACACTGAAGCTTTCTTT
CASSGRLNTEAFF
>NA|TRBJ2-3|TRBV7-8|TRBD2
TGTGCCAGCAGCGTTTGGAGGCTAGCGGGTACGGATACGCAGTATTTT
CASSVWRLAGTDTQYF
>NA|TRBJ1-1|TRBV28|NA
TGTGCCAGCAGTTCCCCCGGACGGACGACTGAAGCTTTCTTT
CASSSPGRTTEAFF
>many|TRBJ1-2|TRBV18|NA
TGTGCCAGCTCACCAAAGGCAGGATATGGCTACACCTTC
CASSPKAGYGYTF
>NA|TRBJ2-1|TRBV5-6|TRBD2
TGTGCCAGCAGCGCGCCACCGACGGGGAGGGCAGGGTTAGTGCAGTTCTTC
CASSAPPTGRAGLVQFF
>many|TRBJ2-7|TRBV4-3|NA
TGCGCCAGCAGCCAAGACAGTCGGGCCTACGAGCAGTACTTC
CASSQDSRAYEQYF
>NA|TRBJ2-4|TRBV5-1|TRBD1
TGCGCCAGCAGCTTTAACAGGGGATTTCAGTACTTC
CASSFNRGFQYF
>many|TRBJ1-2|TRBV19|TRBD1
TGTGCCAGTAGTCCCCTCAGGGGGCGATCGGCTAACTATGGCTACACCTTC
CASSPLRGRSANYGYTF
>many|TRBJ2-3|TRBV14|NA
TGTGCCAGCAGCCGAAGGACGGGAGCAACAGATACGCAGTATTTT
CASSRRTGATDTQYF
>medium-sized|TRBJ1-2|TRBV7-2|TRBD1
TGTGCCAGCAGCCCCCAGGGGGGTCCCTATGGCTACACCTTC
CASSPQGGPYGYTF
>medium-sized|TRBJ2-1|TRBV6-5|NA
TGTGCCAGCAGTTACAATCGGTACAATGAGCAGTTCTTC
CASSYNRYNEQFF
>NA|TRBJ2-2|TRBV24-1|TRBD1
TGTGCCACCAGTGACCCCGGGACAGCCAACACCGGGGAGCTGTTTTTT
CATSDPGTANTGELFF
>many|TRBJ1-2|TRBV5-6|NA
TGTGCCAGCAGCTTCGCCGGGACATCCTACGGTAACTATGGCTACACCTTC
CASSFAGTSYGNYGYTF
>NA|TRBJ2-6|TRBV6-2/TRBV6-3|NA
TGTGCCAGCAGCTTGGAGAGGACCTCTGGGGACAACGTCCTGACTTTC
CASSLERTSGDNVLTF
>NA|TRBJ2-2|TRBV20-1|NA
TGCAGTGCTAGGGGGTTATCGGACTACGCCGGGGAGCTGTTTTTT
CSARGLSDYAGELFF
>NA|TRBJ1-2|TRBV12-3/TRBV12-4|NA
TGTGCCAGCAGTTTAGCGATGGGGACTTATGGCTACACCTTC
CASSLAMGTYGYTF
>few|TRBJ2-3|TRBV12-3/TRBV12-4|NA
TGTGCCAGCAGTTTAGTGGTAGCTATCACATATACGCAGTATTTT
CASSLVVAITYTQYF
>NA|TRBJ1-2|TRBV11-3|NA
TGTGCCAGCAGCTTCCGGGACTACACGAGAAACTATGGCTACACCTTC
CASSFRDYTRNYGYTF
>once|TRBJ2-7|TRBV4-3|NA
TGCGCCAGCAGCCAGGAAATGGCGGGATGTGTCCACGAGCAGTACTTC
CASSQEMAGCVHEQYF
>many|TRBJ2-7|TRBV18|TRBD1
TGTGCCAGCTCACAGGACCGGGACAGCTTTGGGGAGCAGTACTTC
CASSQDRDSFGEQYF
>few|TRBJ1-6|TRBV28|TRBD1
TGTGCCAGCAGGGGGACAGAACCAACCAATTCACCCCTCCACTTT
CASRGTEPTNSPLHF
>few|TRBJ1-4|TRBV18|TRBD1
TGTGCCAGCTCATCAGGACAGGGGGTTTCTAATGAAAAACTGTTTTTT
CASSSGQGVSNEKLFF
>many|TRBJ2-5|TRBV13|NA
TGTGCCAGCAGCACCCGACAAGCCCAAGAGACCCAGTACTTC
CASSTRQAQETQYF
>NA|TRBJ2-3|TRBV12-3/TRBV12-4|TRBD1
TGTGCCAGCTGTTCCTGGGACAGTGGGAGCACAGATTCGCAGTATTTT
CASCSWDSGSTDSQYF
>many|TRBJ1-5|TRBV11-2|NA
TGTGCCAGCAGCTTAGTAGAGGGGCAGCCCCAGCATTTT
CASSLVEGQPQHF
>NA|TRBJ2-7|TRBV11-2|NA
TGTGCCAGCAGCTTAGTCCCCGTTATCAGATCCTACGAGCAGTACTTC
CASSLVPVIRSYEQYF
>medium-sized|TRBJ2-2|TRBV12-3/TRBV12-4|NA
TGTGCCAGCAGGTATAACACCGGGGAGCTGTTTTTT
CASRYNTGELFF
>many|TRBJ1-5|TRBV27|NA
TGTGCCAGCAGTCCCCAGGGGTTTGGCAATCAGCCCCAGCATTTT
CASSPQGFGNQPQHF
>many|TRBJ2-7|TRBV18|NA
TGTGCCAGCTCACCTTCCTCCTACGAGCAGTACTTC
CASSPSSYEQYF
>many|TRBJ2-2|TRBV6-2/TRBV6-3|TRBD2
TGTGCCAGCACCCTAGCGGGAGGGCGAACCGGGGAGCTGTTTTTT
CASTLAGGRTGELFF
>NA|TRBJ2-7|TRBV6-1|NA
TGTGCCAGCAGTGCTTCGGGAGTCCTCTACGTGCAGTACTTC
CASSASGVLYVQYF
>many|TRBJ2-3|TRBV5-1|NA
TGCGCCAGCGGGGGCGGAAGAACTAGGGGGGATACGCAGTATTTT
CASGGGRTRGDTQYF
>many|TRBJ2-2|TRBV4-2|TRBD1
TGTGCCAGCAGCCAAGCGACAGGGGGCCGGACCGGGGAGCTGTTTTTT
CASSQATGGRTGELFF
>NA|TRBJ1-1|TRBV6-4|TRBD1
TGTGCCAGCAGTACGATCCAAGGACAGGTATTTCGACGAAACACTGAAGCTTTCTTT
CASSTIQGQVFRRNTEAFF
>medium-sized|TRBJ2-5|TRBV28|NA
TGTGCCAGCAGTGGCCGGGTTCAAGAGACCCAGTACTTC
CASSGRVQETQYF
>many|TRBJ1-5|TRBV28|NA
TGTGCCAGCAGGCCAGGGTTTAGTCAGCCCCAGCATTTT
CASRPGFSQPQHF
>many|TRBJ2-7|TRBV3-1|NA
TGTGCCAGCGGCAGGGGCTCCTACGAGCAGTACTTC
CASGRGSYEQYF
>many|TRBJ1-6|TRBV3-1|NA
TGTGCCAGCAGCCAAGCCCACTTGCCCATTTCACCCCTCCACTTT
CASSQAHLPISPLHF
>NA|TRBJ1-1|TRBV5-1|NA
TGCGCCAGCGCCGCGGGGGAGAACACTGAAGCTTTCTTT
CASAAGENTEAFF
>many|TRBJ1-1|TRBV6-1|NA
TGTGCCAGCAGTGCGGGGATGGCGCCGAACGCAGCTTTCTTT
CASSAGMAPNAAFF
>NA|TRBJ2-7|TRBV10-3|NA
TGTGCCATCAGTGAGTCGGCGACTAACTACGAGCAGTACTTC
CAISESATNYEQYF
>medium-sized|TRBJ2-7|TRBV28|NA
TGTGCCAGCATCGCCGGGACATTGTCCTACGAGCAGTACTTC
CASIAGTLSYEQYF